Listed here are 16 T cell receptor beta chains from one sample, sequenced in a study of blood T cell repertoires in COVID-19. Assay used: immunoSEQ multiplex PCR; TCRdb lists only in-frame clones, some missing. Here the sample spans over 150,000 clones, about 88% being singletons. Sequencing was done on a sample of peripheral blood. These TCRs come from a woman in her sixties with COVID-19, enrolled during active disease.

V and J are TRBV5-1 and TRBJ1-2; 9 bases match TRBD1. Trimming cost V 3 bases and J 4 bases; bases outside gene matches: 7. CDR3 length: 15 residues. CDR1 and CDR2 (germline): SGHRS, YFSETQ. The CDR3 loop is CASSSGQGWSYGYTF. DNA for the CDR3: TGCGCCAGCAGCTCAGGACAGGGGTGGAGCTATGGCTACACCTTC.

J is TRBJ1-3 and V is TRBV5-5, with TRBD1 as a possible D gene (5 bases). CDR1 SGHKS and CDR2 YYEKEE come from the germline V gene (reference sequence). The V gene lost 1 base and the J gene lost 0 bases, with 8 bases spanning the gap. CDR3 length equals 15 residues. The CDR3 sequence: CASSLQGSSGNTIYF. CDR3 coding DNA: TGTGCCAGCAGCTTGCAGGGAAGCTCTGGAAACACCATATATTTT.

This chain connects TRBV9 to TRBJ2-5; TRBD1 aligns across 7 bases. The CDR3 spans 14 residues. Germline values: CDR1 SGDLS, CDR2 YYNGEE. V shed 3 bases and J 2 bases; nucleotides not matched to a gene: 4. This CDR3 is CASSGTGTQETQYF. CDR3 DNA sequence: TGTGCCAGCAGCGGGACAGGCACACAAGAGACCCAGTACTTC.

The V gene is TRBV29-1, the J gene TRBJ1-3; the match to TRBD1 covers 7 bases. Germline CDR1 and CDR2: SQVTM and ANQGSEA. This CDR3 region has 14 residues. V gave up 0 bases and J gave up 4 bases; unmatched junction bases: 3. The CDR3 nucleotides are TGCAGCGTTGAAGATAGGGGGCGCGGAAACACCATATATTTT. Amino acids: CSVEDRGRGNTIYF.

CDR3 sequence reads: CASSLRAGGANVLTF. The CDR3 DNA is TGTGCCAGCAGCCTAAGGGCGGGAGGGGCCAACGTCCTGACTTTC. This rearrangement joins TRBV14 to TRBJ2-6, with D possibly matching TRBD2 (6 bases). V gave up 4 bases and J gave up 4 bases, with 11 bases separating them. The CDR3 spans 15 residues. Germline CDR1 is SGHDN and CDR2 is FVKESK.

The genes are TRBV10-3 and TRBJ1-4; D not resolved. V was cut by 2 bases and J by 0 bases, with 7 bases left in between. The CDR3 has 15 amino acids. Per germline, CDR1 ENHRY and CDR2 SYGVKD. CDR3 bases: TGTGCCATCAGTGAGGGGCCAGCAACTAATGAAAAACTGTTTTTT. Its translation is CAISEGPATNEKLFF.

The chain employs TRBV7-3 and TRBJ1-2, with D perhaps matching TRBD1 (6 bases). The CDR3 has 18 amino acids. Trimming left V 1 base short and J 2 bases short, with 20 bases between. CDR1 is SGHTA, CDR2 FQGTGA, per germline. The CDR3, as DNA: TGTGCCAGCAGCTTAAACATGAGGGGGACGGACGGAAACTATGGCTACACCTTC. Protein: CASSLNMRGTDGNYGYTF.

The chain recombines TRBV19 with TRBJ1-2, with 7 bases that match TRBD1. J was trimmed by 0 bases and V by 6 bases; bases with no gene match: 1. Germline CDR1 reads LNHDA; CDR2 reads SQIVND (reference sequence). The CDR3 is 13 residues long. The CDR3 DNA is TGTGCCAGTAGCGGGACAGCTAACTATGGCTACACCTTC. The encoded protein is CASSGTANYGYTF.

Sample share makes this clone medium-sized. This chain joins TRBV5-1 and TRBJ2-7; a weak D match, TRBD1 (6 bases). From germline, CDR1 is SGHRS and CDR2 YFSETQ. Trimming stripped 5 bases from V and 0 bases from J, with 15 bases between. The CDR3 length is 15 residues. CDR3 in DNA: TGCGCCAGCAGTATCGGACAGTCTAGCTCCTACGAGCAGTACGTC. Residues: CASSIGQSSSYEQYV.

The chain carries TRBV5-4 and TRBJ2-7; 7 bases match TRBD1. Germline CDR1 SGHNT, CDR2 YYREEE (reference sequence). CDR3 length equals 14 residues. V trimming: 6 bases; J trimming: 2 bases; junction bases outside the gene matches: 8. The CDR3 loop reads CASNPGQQTYEQYF. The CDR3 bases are TGTGCCAGCAACCCGGGACAGCAAACCTACGAGCAGTACTTC.

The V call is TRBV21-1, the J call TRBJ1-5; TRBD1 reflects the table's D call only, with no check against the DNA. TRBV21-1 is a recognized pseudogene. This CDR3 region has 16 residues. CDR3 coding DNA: TGTGCCAGCAGCAAAGAAGCGGGACAGGAGAATCAGCCCCAGCATTTT. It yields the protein CASSKEAGQENQPQHF.

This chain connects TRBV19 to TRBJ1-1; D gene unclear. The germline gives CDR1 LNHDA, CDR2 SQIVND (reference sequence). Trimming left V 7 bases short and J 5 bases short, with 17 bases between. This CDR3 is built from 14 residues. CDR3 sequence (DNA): TGTGCCAGTACCGTACAGCGGGGTGGGACTGAAGCTTTCTTT. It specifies CASTVQRGGTEAFF.

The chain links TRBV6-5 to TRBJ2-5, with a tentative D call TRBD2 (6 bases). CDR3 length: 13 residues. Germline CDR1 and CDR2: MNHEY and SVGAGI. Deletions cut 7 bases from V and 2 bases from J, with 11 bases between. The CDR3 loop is CASMASGQETQYF. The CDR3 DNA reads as TGTGCCAGCATGGCCAGCGGGCAAGAGACCCAGTACTTC.

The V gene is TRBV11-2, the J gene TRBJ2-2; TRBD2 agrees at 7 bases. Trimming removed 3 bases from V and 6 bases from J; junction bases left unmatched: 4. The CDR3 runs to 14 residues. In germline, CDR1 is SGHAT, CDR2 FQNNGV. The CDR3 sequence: CASSFGRGSGELFF. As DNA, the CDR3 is TGTGCCAGCAGCTTCGGGCGGGGGTCCGGGGAGCTGTTTTTT.

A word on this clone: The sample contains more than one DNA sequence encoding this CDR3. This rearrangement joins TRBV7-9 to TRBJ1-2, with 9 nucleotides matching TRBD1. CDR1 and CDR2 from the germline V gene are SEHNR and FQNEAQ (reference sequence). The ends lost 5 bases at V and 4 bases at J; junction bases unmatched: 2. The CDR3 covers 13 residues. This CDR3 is CASSPDRGYGYTF. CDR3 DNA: TGTGCCAGCAGCCCGGACAGGGGCTATGGCTACACCTTC.

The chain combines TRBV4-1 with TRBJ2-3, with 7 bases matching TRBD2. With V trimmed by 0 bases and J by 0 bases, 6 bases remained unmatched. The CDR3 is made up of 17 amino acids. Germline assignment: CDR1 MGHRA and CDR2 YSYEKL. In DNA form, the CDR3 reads TGCGCCAGCAGCCAAGATCTCGGACTAGATAGCACAGATACGCAGTATTTT. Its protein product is CASSQDLGLDSTDTQYF.